These T cell receptor beta chains were read from a single sample in a study of cytomegalovirus exposure and HLA in healthy donors. The repertoire was sequenced with immunoSEQ multiplex PCR; TCRdb's copy has only in-frame clones and lacks some. Of approximately 190,000 clones listed, roughly 84% are singletons. The sequenced sample consisted of PBMCs. These receptors originate from a boy between 10 and 17 years old in good health and CMV-seronegative. CDR3s include the opening cysteine and the closing phenylalanine or tryptophan. A D gene is named only where the DNA matches it firmly. The size entry is marked missing in some rows and otherwise reads once, few, many or a size class.

d_call clone_size j_call v_call cdr3_nt cdr3_aa
NA NA TRBJ2-6 TRBV7-9 TGTTCCAGCAGCTTAGGCCGGGTGCCCCTCTCTGGGGCCAACGTCCTGACTTTC CSSSLGRVPLSGANVLTF
NA once TRBJ2-1 TRBV7-6 TGTGCCAGCAGCTTAGCAGAAGGGGTCTTCAATGAGCAGTTCTTC CASSLAEGVFNEQFF
TRBD1 NA TRBJ2-5 TRBV11-2 TGTGCCAGCAGCGCTGGGACAGTTATGCGAGAGACCCAGTACTTC CASSAGTVMRETQYF
TRBD1 few TRBJ1-1 TRBV6-5 TGTGCCAGCAGTTACTCGAGCAGGGGGAGCACTGAAGCTTTCTTT CASSYSSRGSTEAFF
NA once TRBJ2-5 TRBV6-6 TGTGCCAGCAGTTACCCAACAGGGGAGGAAGAGACCCAGTACTTC CASSYPTGEEETQYF
NA NA TRBJ1-1 TRBV2 TGTGCCAGCACAGGGAACACTGAAGCTTTCTTT CASTGNTEAFF
NA NA TRBJ2-6 TRBV30 TGTGCCTGGAGCCTTGGGGCCAACGTCCTGACTTTC CAWSLGANVLTF
TRBD1 NA TRBJ1-4 TRBV7-9 TGTGCCAGCAGCTCACCCGGACAGGGCCTTAATGAAAAACTGTTTTTT CASSSPGQGLNEKLFF
NA NA TRBJ1-2 TRBV2 TGTGCCAGCAGTTTTGGCAAGTTTACCGACTACACCTTC CASSFGKFTDYTF
TRBD2 NA TRBJ2-1 TRBV19 TGTGCCAGTAGTATAGGGGGGACTAGCGGGGGAAGGAATGAGCAGTTCTTC CASSIGGTSGGRNEQFF
NA NA TRBJ1-5 TRBV18 TGTGCCAGCTCACCACCACAGGGAAGCTTGCATTTT CASSPPQGSLHF